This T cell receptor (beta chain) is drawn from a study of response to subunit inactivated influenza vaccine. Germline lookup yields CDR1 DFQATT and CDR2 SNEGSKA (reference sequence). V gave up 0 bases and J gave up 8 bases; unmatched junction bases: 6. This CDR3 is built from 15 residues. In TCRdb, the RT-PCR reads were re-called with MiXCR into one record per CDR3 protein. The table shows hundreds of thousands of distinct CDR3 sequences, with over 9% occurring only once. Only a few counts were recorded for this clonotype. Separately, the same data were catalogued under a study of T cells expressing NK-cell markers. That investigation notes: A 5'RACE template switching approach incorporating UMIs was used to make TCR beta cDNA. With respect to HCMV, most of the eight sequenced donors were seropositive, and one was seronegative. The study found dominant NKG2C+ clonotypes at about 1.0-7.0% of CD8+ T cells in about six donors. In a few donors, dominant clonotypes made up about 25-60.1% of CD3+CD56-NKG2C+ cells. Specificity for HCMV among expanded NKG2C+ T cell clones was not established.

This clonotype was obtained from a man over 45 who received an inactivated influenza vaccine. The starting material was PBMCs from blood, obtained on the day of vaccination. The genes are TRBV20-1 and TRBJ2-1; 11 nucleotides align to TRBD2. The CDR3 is CSARDSGRVGHEQFF. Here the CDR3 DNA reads TGCAGTGCTAGAGATAGCGGGAGGGTCGGCCATGAGCAGTTCTTC.